These 14 T cell receptor beta chains were sequenced from one sample in a study of shared clonotypes between healthy human individuals. Assay used: immunoSEQ multiplex PCR; TCRdb lists only in-frame clones, some missing. The sample yields over a million clones, roughly 74% seen once. The sequencing input was memory CD4+ T cells from PBMCs. The subset was: CD45RA-negative fraction. These receptors were collected from a man aged 18 to 35 in good health. Some clones in this sample may be carry-over from other donors' samples.

The sample holds a few counts of this clone. Other DNA sequences in the same sample also yield this CDR3. The chain links TRBV5-1 to TRBJ2-2, with TRBD1 as a possible D gene (6 bases). The CDR3 totals 15 residues. Germline V gives CDR1 SGHRS, CDR2 YFSETQ. V was trimmed by 5 bases and J by 5 bases, leaving 16 bases between them. In nucleotides, the CDR3 is TGCGCCAGCAGTTTGCAGGGGACCCCTACCGGGGAGCTGTTTTTT. Encoded protein: CASSLQGTPTGELFF.

With regard to this clone: This likely traces to a read error, being one base from a far larger clone. V gene TRBV28 combines with J gene TRBJ1-4, with 10 bases that match TRBD1. The CDR3 runs to 14 residues. Germline CDR1 MDHEN, CDR2 SYDVKM. CDR3 region: CVSSGDRGEEKLFF. Written as DNA, the CDR3 is TGTGTCAGCAGCGGGGACAGGGGAGAGGAAAAACTGTTTTTT. The full variable domain, with the rest looked up from reference TRBV28 and TRBJ1-4, is DVKVTQSSRYLVKRTGEKVFLECVQDMDHENMFWYRQDPGLGLRLIYFSYDVKMKEKGDIPEGYSVSREKKERFSLILESASTNQTSMYLCVSSGDRGEEKLFFGSGTQLSVL.

This clone came up a few times. V gene TRBV29-1 combines with J gene TRBJ2-5, with D unclear. Germline-derived CDR1 and CDR2 are SQVTM and ANQGSEA. V was pared by 8 bases and J by 4 bases, with 11 bases between. This CDR3 spans 11 amino acids. The chain's CDR3 is CSINPGETQYF. The CDR3 DNA reads TGCAGCATAAACCCAGGAGAGACCCAGTACTTC.

This clone showed up just a few times. The chain carries TRBV19 and TRBJ1-5; D unresolved. Germline assignment: CDR1 LNHDA and CDR2 SQIVND (reference sequence). Trimming took 2 bases from V and 3 from J, leaving 14 bases between them. The CDR3 length is 16 residues. Here the CDR3 reads CASSIRSAGINQPQHF. CDR3 coding DNA: TGTGCCAGTAGTATAAGGTCGGCCGGTATCAATCAGCCCCAGCATTTT.

At least ten counts were recorded for this clone. The chain couples TRBV7-6 to TRBJ2-3, with 8 bases matching TRBD2. Germline trimming cut 1 base from V and 4 bases from J; bases unmatched to any gene: 7. In germline, CDR1 is SGHVS, CDR2 FNYEAQ. The CDR3 is made up of 16 amino acids. CDR3 region: CASSLVAGGFSDTQYF. In DNA, the CDR3 is TGTGCCAGCAGCTTAGTGGCGGGAGGCTTCTCAGATACGCAGTATTTT.

This clone was seen once. The J gene is TRBJ2-5, the V gene TRBV18; 14 nucleotides align to TRBD2. The V gene end was trimmed by 6 bases and the J gene end by 4 bases; junction bases not matched to a gene: 10. There are 17 residues in the CDR3. CDR1 and CDR2 (germline): KGHSH, LQKENI. CDR3 loop: CASSPAGGLAGVETQYF. The DNA of the CDR3 is TGTGCCAGCTCCCCGGCAGGGGGACTAGCGGGAGTAGAGACCCAGTACTTC.

The chain couples TRBV7-9 to TRBJ1-1, with D uncertain. V shed 1 base and J shed 7 bases, with 10 bases lying between them. This CDR3 has 13 residues. The germline V gene encodes CDR1 SEHNR and CDR2 FQNEAQ (reference sequence). This CDR3 reads CASSLVGELEAFF. CDR3 bases: TGTGCCAGCAGCTTAGTTGGAGAGCTTGAAGCTTTCTTT.

This rearrangement joins TRBV6-1 to TRBJ1-2; D is uncertain. CDR1 and CDR2 (germline): MNHNS, SASEGT. This CDR3 contains 13 residues. Trimming took off 3 bases at V and 2 bases at J, with 7 bases between the two ends. The CDR3 DNA is TGTGCCAGCAGTGAGTACAGAAACTATGGCTACACCTTC. Translating it yields CASSEYRNYGYTF.

The sample holds a few counts of this clone. The chain joins TRBV4-1 to TRBJ1-1; D is uncertain. The germline V gene has CDR1 MGHRA and CDR2 YSYEKL. CDR3 length: 15 residues. V dropped 1 base and J dropped 1 base, with 10 bases sitting between them. CDR3 DNA sequence: TGCGCCAGCAGCCAAGCGGGAAAGAGGAACACTGAAGCTTTCTTT. Amino acid sequence: CASSQAGKRNTEAFF.

The rearrangement joins TRBV6-1 to TRBJ2-1; D tentatively reads TRBD1 or TRBD2 (5 bases each). Trimming removed 10 bases at V and 13 bases at J, with 20 bases between. The CDR3 is made up of 12 amino acids. The germline gives CDR1 MNHNS, CDR2 SASEGT. CDR3 in amino acids: CATRGPAGGQFF. CDR3 nucleotide sequence: TGTGCCACCCGGGGCCCGGCCGGCGGACAGTTCTTC.

CDR3: CASSLDRGGGYTF. For the CDR3, the DNA is TGTGCCAGCAGCCTAGACAGGGGCGGTGGCTACACCTTC. The genes are TRBV7-9 and TRBJ1-2; 8 bases are a match to TRBD1. The CDR3 sequence is 13 residues long. Per the germline V gene, CDR1 is SEHNR and CDR2 is FQNEAQ (reference sequence). With 5 bases clipped from V and 7 bases from J, the junction kept 6 bases outside the gene matches. Drawing the rest from reference TRBV7-9 and TRBJ1-2, the complete variable domain is DTGVSQNPRHKITKRGQNVTFRCDPISEHNRLYWYRQTLGQGPEFLTYFQNEAQLEKSRLLSDRFSAERPKGSFSTLEIQRTEQGDSAMYLCASSLDRGGGYTFGSGTRLTVV.

The V gene is TRBV28, the J gene TRBJ2-3, with D possibly matching TRBD2 (6 bases). Trimming took 6 bases from V and 0 from J, leaving 19 bases between them. The length of the CDR3 is 17 residues. Germline CDR1 and CDR2: MDHEN and SYDVKM. The CDR3 reads CASSSLRGRSSTDTQYF. The CDR3, as DNA: TGTGCCAGCAGCTCACTGCGAGGGAGGTCTAGCACAGATACGCAGTATTTT.

The chain uses TRBV5-6 and TRBJ1-1; 12 bases agree with TRBD1. CDR1 SGHDT and CDR2 YYEEEE come from the germline V gene. There are 17 residues in the CDR3. The ends lost 4 bases at V and 3 bases at J; junction bases unmatched: 10. CDR3 region: CASSVGTGGPYYTEAFF. DNA for the CDR3: TGTGCCAGCAGCGTAGGGACAGGGGGCCCGTATTACACTGAAGCTTTCTTT.

The chain joins TRBV29-1 to TRBJ2-7, with D perhaps assigned TRBD1 or TRBD2 (5 bases each). The CDR3 totals 15 residues. Between the trimmed V and J ends, which lost 6 bases and 5 bases, there was a span of 23 bases. CDR1 and CDR2 (germline): SQVTM, ANQGSEA. CDR3 nucleotides: TGCAGCGTCCAAGGGACGGCTAGTCGGGTCCACGAGCAGTACTTC. It encodes CSVQGTASRVHEQYF.